These T cell receptor beta chains were read from a single sample in a study of T-cell reconstitution after alpha-beta-depleted transplantation in children. MiXCR was run by TCRdb on the PCR reads, yielding one entry per CDR3 protein. The table records hundreds of thousands of distinct CDR3 sequences, approximately 10% of them present only once. This specimen consisted of PBMCs, obtained before TCRalphabeta/CD19-depleted stem cell transplant. These receptors were obtained from a child aged 2 to 10 with inherited bone marrow failure, due to receive a stem cell transplant. Each CDR3 is given with its conserved first and last residue. D genes are given only for firm matches. Clone size is stated in some rows and not others, as once, few, many or a class when expanded.

TRBV15	.	TRBJ1-4	many	CATSRDLQGADEKLFF	TGTGCCACCAGCAGAGATCTTCAGGGCGCGGATGAAAAACTGTTTTTT
TRBV28	TRBD2	TRBJ2-1	many	CASSLIAGMGNEQFF	TGTGCCAGCAGTTTAATAGCGGGGATGGGCAATGAGCAGTTCTTC
TRBV29-1	.	TRBJ1-1	many	CSVSFGHLNTEAFF	TGCAGCGTTAGTTTCGGACACCTGAACACTGAAGCTTTCTTT
TRBV12-3/TRBV12-4	.	TRBJ1-3	many	CASSLPMGHSSGNTIYF	TGTGCCAGCAGTTTACCCATGGGACACTCCTCTGGAAACACCATATATTTT
TRBV7-8	.	TRBJ2-7	.	CASSGGNREGEQYF	TGTGCCAGCAGCGGTGGAAACAGGGAGGGCGAGCAGTACTTC
TRBV12-3/TRBV12-4	.	TRBJ2-7	many	CASSFGGSPMGEQYF	TGTGCCAGCAGTTTCGGCGGATCCCCGATGGGGGAGCAGTACTTC
TRBV6-5	TRBD1	TRBJ1-1	.	CASSHRGRGDVAFF	TGTGCCAGCAGTCACAGGGGGCGCGGGGACGTTGCTTTCTTT
TRBV4-3	TRBD2	TRBJ2-3	.	CASSQDEGGADTQYF	TGCGCCAGCAGCCAAGATGAGGGAGGGGCAGATACGCAGTATTTT
TRBV27	TRBD2	TRBJ2-3	many	CASSLGGLALNTDTQYF	TGTGCCAGCAGTTTAGGGGGACTAGCACTAAACACAGATACGCAGTATTTT
TRBV29-1	TRBD1	TRBJ1-4	many	CSVDTDRGGNEKLFF	TGCAGCGTTGATACTGACAGGGGCGGAAATGAAAAACTGTTTTTT
TRBV10-1	.	TRBJ2-1	many	CASSGLWGDEQFF	TGCGCCAGCAGTGGACTGTGGGGGGATGAGCAGTTCTTC
TRBV20-1	.	TRBJ1-1	many	CSARDPTGTLNTEAFF	TGCAGTGCTAGAGATCCCACAGGAACCCTGAACACTGAAGCTTTCTTT
TRBV3-1	.	TRBJ2-1	many	CASSQEGPPRPTLYNEQFF	TGTGCCAGCAGCCAAGAAGGACCCCCGAGGCCGACCCTTTACAATGAGCAGTTCTTC
TRBV7-9	.	TRBJ2-7	many	CASSNTAGASSYEQYF	TGTGCCAGCAGCAACACGGCCGGGGCATCATCCTACGAGCAGTACTTC
TRBV7-8	.	TRBJ2-1	.	CASSMGTPHNEQFF	TGTGCCAGCAGCATGGGGACTCCCCACAATGAGCAGTTCTTC
TRBV7-2	.	TRBJ1-1	.	CASSDSGVGWTEAFF	TGTGCCAGCAGCGACAGTGGGGTGGGTTGGACTGAAGCTTTCTTT
TRBV10-3	.	TRBJ2-5	many	CAIKRQVQETQYF	TGTGCCATCAAGCGACAGGTTCAAGAGACCCAGTACTTC
TRBV7-9	TRBD1	TRBJ2-7	many	CASSGRSRDRSYEQYF	TGTGCCAGCAGCGGCCGGTCCCGGGACAGATCCTACGAGCAGTACTTC
TRBV4-2	TRBD2	TRBJ2-3	.	CASSQVGFSGRATGTQYF	TGTGCCAGCAGCCAAGTGGGGTTTAGCGGGAGGGCCACCGGTACGCAGTATTTT
TRBV4-3	.	TRBJ1-2	many	CASSQDTYGIYGYTF	TGCGCCAGCAGCCAAGACACCTATGGAATTTATGGCTACACCTTC
TRBV29-1	.	TRBJ1-1	many	CSVYGGVTEAFF	TGCAGCGTTTATGGGGGAGTCACTGAAGCTTTCTTT
TRBV7-9	TRBD2	TRBJ2-1	.	CASSLGGGPWEGNEQFF	TGTGCCAGCAGCTTAGGCGGCGGGCCTTGGGAGGGCAATGAGCAGTTCTTC
TRBV4-3	TRBD1	TRBJ2-3	.	CASSRPGQGSDTQYF	TGCGCCAGCAGCCGGCCGGGACAGGGATCAGATACGCAGTATTTT
TRBV6-1	TRBD1	TRBJ1-2	.	CASSPPGQAGGGYTF	TGTGCCAGCAGTCCGCCCGGACAGGCTGGGGGCGGCTACACCTTC
TRBV30	TRBD1	TRBJ2-6	many	CAWGQDSAGANVLTF	TGTGCCTGGGGACAGGATTCGGCTGGGGCCAACGTCCTGACTTTC